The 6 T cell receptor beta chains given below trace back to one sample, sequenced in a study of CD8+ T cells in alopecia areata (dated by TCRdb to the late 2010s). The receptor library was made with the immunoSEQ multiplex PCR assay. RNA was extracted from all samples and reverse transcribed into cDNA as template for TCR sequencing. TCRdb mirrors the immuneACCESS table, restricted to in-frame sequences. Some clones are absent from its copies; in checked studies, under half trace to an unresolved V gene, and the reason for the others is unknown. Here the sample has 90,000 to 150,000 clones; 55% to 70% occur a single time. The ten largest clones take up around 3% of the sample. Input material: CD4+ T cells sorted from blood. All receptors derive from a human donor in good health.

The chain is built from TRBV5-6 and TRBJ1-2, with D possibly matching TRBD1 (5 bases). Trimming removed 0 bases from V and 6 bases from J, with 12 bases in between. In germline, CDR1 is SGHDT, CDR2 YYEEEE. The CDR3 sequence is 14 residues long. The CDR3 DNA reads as TGTGCCAGCAGCTTGGGACAGAAAGTTAATGGCTACACCTTC. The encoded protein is CASSLGQKVNGYTF.

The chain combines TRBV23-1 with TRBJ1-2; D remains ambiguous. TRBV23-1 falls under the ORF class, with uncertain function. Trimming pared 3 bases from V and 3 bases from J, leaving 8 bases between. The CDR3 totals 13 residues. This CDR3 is CASSHRTYYGYTF. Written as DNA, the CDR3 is TGCGCCAGCAGTCACAGGACCTACTATGGCTACACCTTC.

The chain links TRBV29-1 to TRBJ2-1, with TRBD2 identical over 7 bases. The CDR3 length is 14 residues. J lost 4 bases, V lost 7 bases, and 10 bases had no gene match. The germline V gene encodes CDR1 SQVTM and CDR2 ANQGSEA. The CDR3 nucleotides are TGCAGCGGTTCTAGCGGCTCCCTTTACAATGAGCAGTTCTTC. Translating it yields CSGSSGSLYNEQFF.

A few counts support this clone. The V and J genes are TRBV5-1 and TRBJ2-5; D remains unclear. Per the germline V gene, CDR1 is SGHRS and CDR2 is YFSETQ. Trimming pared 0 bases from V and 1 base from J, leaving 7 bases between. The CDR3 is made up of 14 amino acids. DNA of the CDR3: TGCGCCAGCAGCTTGGTTGGCAGCCAAGAGACCCAGTACTTC. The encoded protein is CASSLVGSQETQYF.

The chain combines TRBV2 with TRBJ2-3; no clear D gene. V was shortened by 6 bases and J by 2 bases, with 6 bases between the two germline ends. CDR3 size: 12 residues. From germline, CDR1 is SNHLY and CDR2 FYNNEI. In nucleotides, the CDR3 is TGTGCCAGCAGCCTCTCCACAGATACGCAGTATTTT. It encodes CASSLSTDTQYF.

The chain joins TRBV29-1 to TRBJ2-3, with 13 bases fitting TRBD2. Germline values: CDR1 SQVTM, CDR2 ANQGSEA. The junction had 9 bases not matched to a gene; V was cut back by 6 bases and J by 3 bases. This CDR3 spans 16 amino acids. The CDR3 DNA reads TGCAGCGTCGTCAGACTAGCGGGGGGCATAACAGATACGCAGTATTTT. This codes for CSVVRLAGGITDTQYF.